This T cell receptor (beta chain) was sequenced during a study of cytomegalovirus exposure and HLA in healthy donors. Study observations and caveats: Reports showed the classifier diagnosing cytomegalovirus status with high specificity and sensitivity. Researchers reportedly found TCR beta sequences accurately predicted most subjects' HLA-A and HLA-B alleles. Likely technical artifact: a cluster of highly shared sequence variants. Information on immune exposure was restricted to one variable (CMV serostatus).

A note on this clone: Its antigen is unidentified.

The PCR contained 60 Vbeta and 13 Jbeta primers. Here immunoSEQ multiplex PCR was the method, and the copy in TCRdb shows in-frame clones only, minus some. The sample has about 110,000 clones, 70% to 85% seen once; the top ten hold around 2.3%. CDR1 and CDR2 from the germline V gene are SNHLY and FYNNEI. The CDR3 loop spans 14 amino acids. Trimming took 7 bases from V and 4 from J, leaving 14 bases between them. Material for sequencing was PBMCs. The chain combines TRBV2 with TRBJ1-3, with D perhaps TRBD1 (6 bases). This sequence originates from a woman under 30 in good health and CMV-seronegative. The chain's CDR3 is CASKVQGRGNTIYF. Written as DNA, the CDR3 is TGTGCCAGCAAGGTTCAGGGGAGAGGAAACACCATATATTTT.